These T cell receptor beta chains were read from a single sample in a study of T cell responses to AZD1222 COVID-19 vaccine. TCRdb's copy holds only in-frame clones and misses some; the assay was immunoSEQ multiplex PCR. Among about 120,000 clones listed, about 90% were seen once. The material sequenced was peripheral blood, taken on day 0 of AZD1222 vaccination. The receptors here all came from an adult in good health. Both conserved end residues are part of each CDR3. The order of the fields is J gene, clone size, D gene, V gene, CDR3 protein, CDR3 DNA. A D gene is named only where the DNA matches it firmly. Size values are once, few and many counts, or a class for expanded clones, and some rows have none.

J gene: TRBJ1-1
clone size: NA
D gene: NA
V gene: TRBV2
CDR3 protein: CASSGREENTEAFF
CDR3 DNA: TGTGCCAGCAGTGGGAGGGAGGAGAACACTGAAGCTTTCTTT

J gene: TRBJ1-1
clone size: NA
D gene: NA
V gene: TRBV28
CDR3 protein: CASSLYRRTEAFF
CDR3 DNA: TGTGCCAGCAGTTTATATAGACGAACTGAAGCTTTCTTT

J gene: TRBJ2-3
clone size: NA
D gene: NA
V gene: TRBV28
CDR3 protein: CASSFTGPDTQYF
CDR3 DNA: TGTGCCAGCAGTTTCACAGGACCAGATACGCAGTATTTT

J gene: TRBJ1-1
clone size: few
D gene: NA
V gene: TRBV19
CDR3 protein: CASSAATRAEAFF
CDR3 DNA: TGTGCCAGTAGCGCCGCAACCCGGGCTGAAGCTTTCTTT

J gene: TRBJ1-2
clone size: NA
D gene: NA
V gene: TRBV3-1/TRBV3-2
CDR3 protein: CASSQVQGRGYTF
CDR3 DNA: TGTGCCAGCAGCCAAGTTCAGGGGAGAGGCTACACCTTC

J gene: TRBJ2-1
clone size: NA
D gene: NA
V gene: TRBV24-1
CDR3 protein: CATSEAAYNEQFF
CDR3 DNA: TGTGCCACCAGTGAGGCAGCCTACAATGAGCAGTTCTTC

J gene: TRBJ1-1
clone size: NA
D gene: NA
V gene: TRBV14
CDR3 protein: CASSSPVGTPEAFF
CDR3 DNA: TGTGCCAGCAGCTCACCCGTCGGGACCCCTGAAGCTTTCTTT

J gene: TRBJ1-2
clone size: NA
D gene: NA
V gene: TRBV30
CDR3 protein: CAWSLGDGYTF
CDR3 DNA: TGTGCCTGGAGTCTGGGGGACGGCTACACCTTC

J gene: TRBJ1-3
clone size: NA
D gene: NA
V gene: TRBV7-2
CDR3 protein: CASSLVVGATGNTIYF
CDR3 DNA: TGTGCCAGCAGCTTAGTTGTGGGGGCGACTGGAAACACCATATATTTT

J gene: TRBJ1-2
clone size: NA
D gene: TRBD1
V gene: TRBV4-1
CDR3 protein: CASSPTSDRVSFAGYTF
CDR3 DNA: TGCGCCAGCAGCCCTACCTCGGACAGGGTATCTTTTGCAGGCTACACCTTC

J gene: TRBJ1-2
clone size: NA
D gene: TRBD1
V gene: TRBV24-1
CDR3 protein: CATSGRGQDYGYTF
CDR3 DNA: TGTGCCACCAGTGGTAGGGGGCAAGACTATGGCTACACCTTC

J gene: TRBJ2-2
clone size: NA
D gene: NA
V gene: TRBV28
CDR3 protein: CASSPAQIPGELFF
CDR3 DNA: TGTGCCAGCAGTCCGGCGCAGATCCCCGGGGAGCTGTTTTTT

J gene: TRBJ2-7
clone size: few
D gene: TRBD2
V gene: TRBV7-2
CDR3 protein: CASREGLAGLYEQYF
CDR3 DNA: TGTGCCAGCAGGGAGGGACTAGCGGGGCTCTACGAGCAGTACTTC

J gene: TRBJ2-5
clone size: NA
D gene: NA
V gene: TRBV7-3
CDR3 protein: CASSLGGIQTQYF
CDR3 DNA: TGTGCCAGCAGCCTAGGCGGGATACAGACCCAGTACTTC

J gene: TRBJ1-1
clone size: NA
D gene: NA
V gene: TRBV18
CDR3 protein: CASSPVQGKGDEAFF
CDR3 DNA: TGTGCCAGCTCACCAGTTCAGGGTAAGGGGGATGAAGCTTTCTTT

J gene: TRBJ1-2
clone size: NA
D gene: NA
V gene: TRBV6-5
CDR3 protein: CASSYSPQDRNGYTF
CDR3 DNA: TGTGCCAGCAGTTACTCGCCACAGGACAGAAATGGCTACACCTTC

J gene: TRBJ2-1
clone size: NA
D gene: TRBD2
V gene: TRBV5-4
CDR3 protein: CASSESGGRNEQFF
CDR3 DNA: TGTGCCAGCAGCGAGAGCGGGGGGAGGAATGAGCAGTTCTTC

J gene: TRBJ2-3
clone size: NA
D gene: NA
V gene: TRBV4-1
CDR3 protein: CASSYPHGDTQYF
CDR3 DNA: TGCGCCAGCAGCTACCCCCACGGAGATACGCAGTATTTT

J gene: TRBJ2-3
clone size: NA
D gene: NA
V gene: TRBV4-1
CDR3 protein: CASSQGSVPSTDTQYF
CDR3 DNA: TGCGCCAGCAGCCAAGGGTCCGTCCCTAGCACAGATACGCAGTATTTT

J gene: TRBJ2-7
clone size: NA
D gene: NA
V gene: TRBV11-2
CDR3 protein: CASSPVRGPSREQYF
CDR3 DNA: TGTGCCAGCAGCCCCGTTCGGGGACCCTCTCGCGAGCAGTACTTC

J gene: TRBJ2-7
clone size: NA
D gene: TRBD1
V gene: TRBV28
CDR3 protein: CASSDGQGYEQYF
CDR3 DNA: TGTGCCAGCAGCGACGGACAGGGCTACGAGCAGTACTTC

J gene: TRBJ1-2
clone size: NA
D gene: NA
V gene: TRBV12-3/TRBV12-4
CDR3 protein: CASRPQGSYGYTF
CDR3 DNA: TGTGCCAGCAGACCTCAGGGCTCCTATGGCTACACCTTC

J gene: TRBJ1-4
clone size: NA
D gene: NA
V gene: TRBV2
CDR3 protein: CASSGGPHGTNEKLFF
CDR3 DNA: TGTGCCAGCAGTGGCGGGCCCCATGGGACTAATGAAAAACTGTTTTTT

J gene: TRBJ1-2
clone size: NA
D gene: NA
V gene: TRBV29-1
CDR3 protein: CSVEGTVYGYTF
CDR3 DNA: TGCAGCGTTGAAGGGACGGTCTATGGCTACACCTTC

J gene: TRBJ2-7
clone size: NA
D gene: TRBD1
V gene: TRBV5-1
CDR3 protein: CASSPVWGGTVSYEQYF
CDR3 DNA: TGCGCCAGCAGCCCCGTCTGGGGTGGGACAGTCTCCTACGAGCAGTACTTC

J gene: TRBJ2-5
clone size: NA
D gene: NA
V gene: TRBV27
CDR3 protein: CASSLTGFSTTGTQYF
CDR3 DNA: TGTGCCAGCAGTCTTACCGGTTTTAGCACGACGGGGACCCAGTACTTC

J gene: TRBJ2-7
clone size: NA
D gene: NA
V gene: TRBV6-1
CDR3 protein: CASSEQGTYEQYF
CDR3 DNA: TGTGCCAGCAGTGAACAGGGTACATACGAGCAGTACTTC

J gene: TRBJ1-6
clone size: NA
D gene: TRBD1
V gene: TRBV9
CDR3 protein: CASSANPQGAGSPLHF
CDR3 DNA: TGTGCCAGCAGCGCCAACCCTCAGGGGGCCGGGTCACCCCTCCACTTT

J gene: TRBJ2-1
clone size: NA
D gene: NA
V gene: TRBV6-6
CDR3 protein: CASSYEPRTAYNEQFF
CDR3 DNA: TGTGCCAGCAGTTACGAACCGAGGACAGCATACAATGAGCAGTTCTTC

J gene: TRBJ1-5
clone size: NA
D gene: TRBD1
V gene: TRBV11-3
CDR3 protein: CASSFDPQPGGRAQHF
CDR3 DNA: TGTGCCAGCAGCTTTGACCCGCAACCAGGGGGCCGGGCCCAGCATTTT

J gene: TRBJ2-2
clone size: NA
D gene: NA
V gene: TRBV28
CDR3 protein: CASRLRQVTGELFF
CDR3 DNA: TGTGCCAGCAGGCTCCGACAGGTCACCGGGGAGCTGTTTTTT

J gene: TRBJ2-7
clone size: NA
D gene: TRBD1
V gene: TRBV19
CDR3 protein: CASSINRGEQYF
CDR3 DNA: TGTGCCAGTAGTATAAACAGGGGCGAGCAGTACTTC

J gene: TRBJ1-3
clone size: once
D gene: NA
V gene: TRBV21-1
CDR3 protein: CASIPGNVSGNTIYF
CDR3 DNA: TGTGCCAGCATTCCGGGGAATGTCTCTGGAAACACCATATATTTT

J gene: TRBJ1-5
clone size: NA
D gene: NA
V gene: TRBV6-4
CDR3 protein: CASSETGTPGQPQHF
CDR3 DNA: TGTGCCAGCAGTGAGACCGGGACCCCGGGTCAGCCCCAGCATTTT

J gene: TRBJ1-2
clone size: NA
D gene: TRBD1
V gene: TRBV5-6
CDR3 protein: CASSLRQGGYGYTF
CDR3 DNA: TGTGCCAGCAGCCTTAGGCAGGGGGGCTATGGCTACACCTTC

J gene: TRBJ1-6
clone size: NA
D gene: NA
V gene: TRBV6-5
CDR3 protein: CASSSLDRKVSPLHF
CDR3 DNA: TGTGCCAGCAGTTCCCTCGACAGGAAAGTTTCACCCCTCCACTTT

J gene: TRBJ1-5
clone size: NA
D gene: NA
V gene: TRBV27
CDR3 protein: CASSPQEDGNQPQHF
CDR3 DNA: TGTGCCAGCAGTCCTCAAGAGGATGGCAATCAGCCCCAGCATTTT

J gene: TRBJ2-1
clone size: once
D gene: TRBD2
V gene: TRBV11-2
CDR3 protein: CASSFGTSATGAEQFF
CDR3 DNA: TGTGCCAGCAGCTTCGGGACTAGCGCGACCGGGGCCGAGCAGTTCTTC

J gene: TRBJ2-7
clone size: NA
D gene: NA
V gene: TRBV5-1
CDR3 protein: CASSLGQLPYEQYF
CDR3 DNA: TGCGCCAGCAGCTTGGGGCAGCTTCCCTACGAGCAGTACTTC

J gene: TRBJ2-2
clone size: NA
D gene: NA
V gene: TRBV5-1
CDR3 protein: CASSLVGDGELFF
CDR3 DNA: TGCGCCAGCAGCTTGGTGGGAGACGGGGAGCTGTTTTTT

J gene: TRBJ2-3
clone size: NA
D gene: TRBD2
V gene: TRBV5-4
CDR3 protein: CASSLDYSGGVDTQYF
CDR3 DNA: TGTGCCAGCAGCTTGGACTATAGCGGGGGGGTAGATACGCAGTATTTT

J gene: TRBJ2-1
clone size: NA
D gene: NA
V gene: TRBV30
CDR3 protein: CAWWGGNEQFF
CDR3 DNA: TGTGCCTGGTGGGGTGGGAATGAGCAGTTCTTC

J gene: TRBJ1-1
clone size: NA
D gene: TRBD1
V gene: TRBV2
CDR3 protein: CASSPPGQGLSGTEAFF
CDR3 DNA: TGTGCCAGCAGCCCTCCGGGACAGGGTTTGTCCGGCACTGAAGCTTTCTTT

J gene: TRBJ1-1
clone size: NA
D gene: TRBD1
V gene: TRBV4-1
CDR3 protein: CASSPTQGAGTEAFF
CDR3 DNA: TGCGCCAGCAGCCCCACCCAGGGGGCCGGCACTGAAGCTTTCTTT

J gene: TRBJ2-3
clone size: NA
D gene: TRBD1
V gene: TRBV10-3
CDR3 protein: CAISGGPGRGPTDTQYF
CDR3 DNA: TGTGCCATCAGTGGGGGACCGGGTAGGGGGCCCACAGATACGCAGTATTTT

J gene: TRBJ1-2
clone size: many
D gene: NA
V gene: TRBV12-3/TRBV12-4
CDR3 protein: CASSSLYSGYTF
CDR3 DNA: TGTGCCAGCAGCTCACTGTATAGTGGCTACACCTTC

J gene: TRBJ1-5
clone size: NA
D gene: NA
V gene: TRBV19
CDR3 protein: CASSNRDLLAGPQHF
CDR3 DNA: TGTGCCAGTAGTAACCGGGACCTCCTGGCAGGGCCCCAGCATTTT

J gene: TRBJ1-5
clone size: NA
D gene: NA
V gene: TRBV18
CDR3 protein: CASSPDGGPQHF
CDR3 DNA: TGTGCCAGCTCTCCGGATGGGGGGCCCCAGCATTTT

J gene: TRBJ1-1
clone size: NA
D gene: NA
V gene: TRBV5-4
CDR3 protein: CASSLGRGAMNTEAFF
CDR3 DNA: TGTGCCAGCAGCCTTGGTCGGGGGGCTATGAACACTGAAGCTTTCTTT